This TCR beta chain was sequenced in a study of shared clonotypes between healthy human individuals. Study background: In total, the donors were two women and a few men aged 18 to 49. Broader study findings: Non-shared clonotypes were found to have lower generation probabilities than the clonotypes that were shared by all four of the sorted-subset donors.

Concerning this clone: Antigen unknown.

Naive CD8 cells lacked CD45RO, underwent positive selection for CCR7 and left out terminally differentiated effector memory CD45RA+ cells. V was cut by 4 bases and J by 2 bases, with 14 bases left in between. The V gene's germline CDR1 is SEHNR and CDR2 FQNEAQ (reference sequence). The CDR3 contains 15 residues. Method: immunoSEQ multiplex PCR; TCRdb's copy keeps in-frame clones and lacks some. The sample includes about 2.1 million clones, roughly 93% of them seen just once. The specimen sequenced was naive CD8+ T cells from PBMCs. This sequence originates from a man aged 18 to 30 in good health. Some clones in this sample may be carry-over from other donors' samples. This chain connects TRBV7-9 to TRBJ2-5; weak D call: TRBD2 (6 bases). For the CDR3, the DNA is TGTGCCAGCAGCTCCCCCGCTAGCGAGCAAGAGACCCAGTACTTC. It codes for CASSSPASEQETQYF. Full variable domain (remainder filled in from reference TRBV7-9 and TRBJ2-5): DTGVSQNPRHKITKRGQNVTFRCDPISEHNRLYWYRQTLGQGPEFLTYFQNEAQLEKSRLLSDRFSAERPKGSFSTLEIQRTEQGDSAMYLCASSSPASEQETQYFGPGTRLLVL.